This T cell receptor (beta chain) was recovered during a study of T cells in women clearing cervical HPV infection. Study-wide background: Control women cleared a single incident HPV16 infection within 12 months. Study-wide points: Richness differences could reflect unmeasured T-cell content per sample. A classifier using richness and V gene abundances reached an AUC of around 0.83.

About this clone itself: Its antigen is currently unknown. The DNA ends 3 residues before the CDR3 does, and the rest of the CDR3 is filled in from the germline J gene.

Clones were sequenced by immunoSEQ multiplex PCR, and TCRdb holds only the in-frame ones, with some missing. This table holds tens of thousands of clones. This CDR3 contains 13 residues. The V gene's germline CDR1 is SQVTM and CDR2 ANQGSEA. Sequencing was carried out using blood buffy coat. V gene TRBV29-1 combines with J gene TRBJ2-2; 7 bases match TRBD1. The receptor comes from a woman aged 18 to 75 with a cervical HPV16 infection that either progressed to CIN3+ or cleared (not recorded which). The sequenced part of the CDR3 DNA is TGCAGCGCTATAGACAGAGGACAGGAAAAG. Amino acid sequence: CSAIDRGQEK. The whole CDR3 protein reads CSAIDRGQEKLFF.